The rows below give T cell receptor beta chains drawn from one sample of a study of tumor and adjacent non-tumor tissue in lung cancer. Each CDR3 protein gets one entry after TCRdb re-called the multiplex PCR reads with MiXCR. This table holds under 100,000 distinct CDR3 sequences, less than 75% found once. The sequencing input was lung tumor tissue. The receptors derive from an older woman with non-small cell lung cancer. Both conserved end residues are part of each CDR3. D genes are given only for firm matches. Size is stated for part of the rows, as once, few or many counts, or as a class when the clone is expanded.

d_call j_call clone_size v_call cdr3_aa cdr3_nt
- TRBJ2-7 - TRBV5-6 CGSSLGDSVYEQYF TGTGGCAGCAGCCTGGGGGACTCCGTCTACGAGCAGTACTTC
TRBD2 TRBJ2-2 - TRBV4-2 CASSHEYSGENTWELFF TGTGCCAGCAGCCATGAATATAGCGGGGAAAACACCTGGGAGTTGTTTTTT
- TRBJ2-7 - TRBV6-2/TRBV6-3 CASRHTNSYGQYF TGTGCCAGCAGACATACGAACTCCTACGGGCAGTACTTC
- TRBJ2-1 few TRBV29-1 CNILGGGRAGSLPYNEQFF TGCAACATTTTGGGAGGTGGTCGGGCGGGATCATTACCCTACAATGAGCAGTTCTTC
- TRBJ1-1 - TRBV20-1 CSASRVPRGTEAFF TGCAGTGCTAGCAGGGTTCCTCGGGGCACTGAAGCTTTCTTT
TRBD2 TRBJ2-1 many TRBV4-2 CASSPEAGLASYNEQFF TGTGCCAGCAGCCCAGAGGCGGGACTAGCGTCTTACAATGAGCAGTTCTTC
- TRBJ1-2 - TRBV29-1 CSAPSDSTYVYTF TGCAGCGCCCCGTCGGACAGTACTTATGTCTACACCTTC
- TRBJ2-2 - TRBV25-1 CASSEFWGEAGELFF TGTGCCAGCAGTGAATTCTGGGGGGAGGCCGGGGAGCTGTTTTTT
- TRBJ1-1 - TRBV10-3 CAISPNGGNTKALF TGTGCCATCAGCCCGAATGGGGGGAACACTAAAGCTCTCTTT
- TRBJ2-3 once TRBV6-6 CAGSYPSASTYTQYF TGTGCCGGCAGTTACCCGAGTGCTAGCACATATACGCAGTATTTT
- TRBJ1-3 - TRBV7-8 CASSSRVAGNTIYF TGTGCCAGTAGCAGTAGGGTGGCTGGAAACACCATATATTTT
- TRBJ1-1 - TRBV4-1 CASSQAIGGVMNTEAFF TGCGCCAGCAGCCAAGCGATCGGGGGGGTGATGAACACTGAAGCCTTCTTT
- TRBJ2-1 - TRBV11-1 CVSSTTQEAEQSF TGTGTCAGCAGCACCACCCAGGAGGCCGAGCAGTCCTTC
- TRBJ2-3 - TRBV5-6 CAGSLLRQHRDTQYF TGTGCCGGCAGCTTGCTCCGACAGCACAGAGATACGCAGTATTTT
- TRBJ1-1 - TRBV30 CAWSVRVERANEAFF TGTGCCTGGAGTGTCAGGGTAGAGAGAGCCAATGAAGCTTTCTTT
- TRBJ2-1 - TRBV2 CASSDWDFNEQFF TGTGCCAGCAGTGATTGGGACTTCAATGAGCAGTTCTTC
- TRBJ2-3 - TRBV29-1 CSVGRGADMQYF TGCAGCGTGGGCCGAGGTGCGGATATGCAGTATTTT
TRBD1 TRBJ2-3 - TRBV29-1 CSVEDTGTGPPDTQCF TGCAGTGTTGAAGACACTGGGACAGGCCCCCCAGATACGCAGTGTTTT
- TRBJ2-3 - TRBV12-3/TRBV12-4 CASWIWADMQYF TGTGCCAGCTGGATTTGGGCAGATATGCAGTATTTT
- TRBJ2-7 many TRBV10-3 CAISEEDEQYF TGTGCCATCAGTGAGGAGGACGAGCAGTACTTC
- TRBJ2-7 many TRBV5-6 CASNDGGWVANEQYF TGTGCCAGCAACGATGGTGGTTGGGTGGCCAACGAGCAGTACTTC
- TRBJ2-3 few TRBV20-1 CSAQTDTDTQYF TGCAGTGCTCAGACGGACACAGATACGCAGTATTTT
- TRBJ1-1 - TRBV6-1 CASSERGRRTVDTEAFF TGTGCCAGCAGTGAACGGGGACGGAGGACTGTGGACACTGAAGCTTTCTTT
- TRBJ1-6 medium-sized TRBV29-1 CSVATGQNSPLHF TGCAGCGTTGCGACAGGCCAAAATTCACCCCTCCACTTT
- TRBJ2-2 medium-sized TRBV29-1 CSVRTSVGTGELFF TGCAGCGTTAGGACCTCGGTGGGAACCGGGGAGCTGTTTTTT
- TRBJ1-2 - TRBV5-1 CASSLEGTRQGGGYTF TGCGCCAGCAGCTTGGAAGGGACTCGGCAGGGAGGTGGCTACACCTTC
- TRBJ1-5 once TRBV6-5 CASSYKANQPQHF TGTGCCAGCAGTTATAAGGCCAATCAGCCCCAGCATTTT
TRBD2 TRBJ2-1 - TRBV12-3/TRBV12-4 CASTQRPAFVRTSGRGKQFF TGTGCCAGCACCCAACGTCCAGCCTTTGTCAGGACTAGCGGGAGGGGGAAGCAGTTCTTC
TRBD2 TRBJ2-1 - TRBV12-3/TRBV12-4 CVSATSGGRAGGEQFF TGTGTCAGCGCCACCAGCGGCGGGAGGGCTGGGGGTGAGCAGTTCTTC
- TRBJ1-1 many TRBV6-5 CASREAGEATEAFF TGTGCCAGCAGAGAAGCAGGGGAAGCGACTGAAGCTTTCTTT
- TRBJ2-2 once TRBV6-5 CASTPSLGTEELLF TGTGCCAGCACCCCTTCCCTGGGGACCGAGGAGCTGCTTTTT
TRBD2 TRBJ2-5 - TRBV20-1 CSASTSGSLRGTQYF TGCAGTGCTTCTACTAGCGGGAGTTTGCGTGGGACCCAGTACTTC
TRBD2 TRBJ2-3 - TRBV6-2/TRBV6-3 CASRTAVTSGSLTDTQYF TGTGCCAGCAGGACTGCAGTGACTAGCGGGAGCCTCACAGATACGCAGTATTTT
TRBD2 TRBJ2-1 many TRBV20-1 CSAEVGRAVVNEQFF TGCAGTGCTGAGGTCGGGAGGGCCGTCGTGAATGAGCAGTTCTTC
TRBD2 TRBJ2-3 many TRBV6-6 CASSYSGLAQGTDTQYF TGTGCCAGCAGTTACTCCGGACTAGCTCAGGGCACAGATACGCAGTATTTT
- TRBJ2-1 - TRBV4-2 CTSIQDGTESNEQFF TGTACCAGCATCCAAGATGGGACGGAGAGCAATGAGCAGTTCTTC
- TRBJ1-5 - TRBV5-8 CASSLGRGVNRPQHF TGTGCCAGCAGCTTGGGACGGGGGGTCAATCGGCCCCAGCATTTT
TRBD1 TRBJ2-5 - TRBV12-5 CASGSGTGVLDTQYF TGTGCTAGTGGTTCCGGGACAGGGGTGTTAGATACACAGTATTTC
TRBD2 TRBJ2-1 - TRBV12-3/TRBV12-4 CASSLGLGVYNEQFF TGTGCCAGCAGTCTAGGACTAGGTGTCTACAATGAGCAGTTCTTC
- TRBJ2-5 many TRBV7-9 CASSFPGSTYQETQYF TGTGCCAGCAGCTTTCCCGGGAGCACGTACCAAGAGACCCAGTACTTC